A selection of T cell receptor beta chains follows, all from one sample in a study of T-cell reconstitution after alpha-beta-depleted transplantation in children. TCRdb itself ran the PCR reads through MiXCR, one entry per CDR3 protein. The sample has about 980,000 distinct CDR3 sequences, about 26% seen once; the top ten hold roughly 31%. This specimen consisted of PBMCs, mostly from graft donor cells, obtained 360 days after TCRalphabeta/CD19-depleted stem cell transplant. The receptor source for this set is a boy younger than two who had a stem cell transplant for SCID, so the T cells may come from the graft donor. The conserved cysteine and the conserved F or W are not part of the CDR3 here.

TRBV20-1,TRBJ2-1,12,SARSGGNHNEQF
TRBV6-2/TRBV6-3,TRBJ2-5,13,ASSYEQGVGETQY
TRBV19,TRBJ2-1,13,ASSPTSGGIGEQF
TRBV7-9,TRBJ1-1,15,ASSFPRRGGVGTEAF
TRBV2,TRBJ2-7,11,ASNYRGVNEQY
TRBV20-1,TRBJ1-3,13,SARDQTGPGNTIY
TRBV6-5,TRBJ2-3,15,ASSYSPGTRRPDTQY
TRBV18,TRBJ2-1,11,ASSPERGGEQF
TRBV5-1,TRBJ2-6,16,ASSGQGRSYSGANVLT
TRBV20-1,TRBJ2-3,12,SARLAVFTDTQY
TRBV7-2,TRBJ2-7,12,ASSFGDYYYEQY
TRBV5-4,TRBJ2-2,13,ASSPGGRAGGELF
TRBV7-9,TRBJ2-1,11,ATTGQDTNEQF
TRBV3-1,TRBJ2-7,13,ASSRGGQGSYEQY
TRBV5-1,TRBJ2-1,13,ASSSSGLAMGEQF
TRBV10-2,TRBJ1-1,12,ASSDRGGKREAF
TRBV20-1,TRBJ2-1,12,SARGPSGGKEQF
TRBV6-5,TRBJ1-2,13,ASSYAEGLSGGYT
TRBV4-1,TRBJ2-1,13,ASSQAGGLGDEQF
TRBV29-1,TRBJ2-7,10,SVEDVGIEQY
TRBV12-3/TRBV12-4,TRBJ2-7,11,ASKVQGRYEQY
TRBV5-1,TRBJ2-1,10,ASSTQYNEQF
TRBV3-1,TRBJ2-1,11,ASSQDIYNEQF
TRBV4-3,TRBJ2-2,15,ASSQGWEGANTGELF
TRBV7-2,TRBJ2-1,12,ASSHGLAGYEQF
TRBV10-3,TRBJ2-1,11,AISRTGDNEQF
TRBV7-7,TRBJ2-1,11,ASSWTGSNEQF
TRBV29-1,TRBJ1-1,11,SVSDRANTEAF
TRBV10-3,TRBJ2-5,13,AISERTGIQETQY
TRBV20-1,TRBJ2-1,14,SAPPSPGLAYNEQF
TRBV4-1,TRBJ1-2,13,ASSLTGTENYGYT
TRBV4-1,TRBJ2-3,12,ASSYAGKADTQY
TRBV6-5,TRBJ2-1,15,ASSSPPLAPSYNEQF
TRBV6-2/TRBV6-3,TRBJ1-2,10,ASSDRARGYT
TRBV20-1,TRBJ2-7,11,SAKAQTLHEQY
TRBV2,TRBJ2-1,12,ASSEADQRGPQF
TRBV20-1,TRBJ2-1,12,SVGEHRRTREQF
TRBV5-1,TRBJ2-7,11,ASSYDSPYEQY
TRBV13,TRBJ2-1,12,ASSTRDRSNEQF
TRBV7-2,TRBJ2-7,11,ASSLILPYEQY
TRBV6-2/TRBV6-3,TRBJ2-7,10,ASSYKTYEQY
TRBV7-9,TRBJ2-6,10,ATNSGANVLT
TRBV2,TRBJ2-7,13,ASSATAYSAHEQY
TRBV4-3,TRBJ2-5,15,ASSQEGIAGGQETQY
TRBV7-2,TRBJ2-3,14,ASSIRTSGRMDTQY
TRBV24-1,TRBJ2-3,12,ATRGKGSSDTQY
TRBV12-3/TRBV12-4,TRBJ1-5,11,ASSLNAGQPQH
TRBV6-5,TRBJ1-4,12,ASSYEGTEGKLF
TRBV5-1,TRBJ1-1,14,ASSPRPGTANTEAF
TRBV20-1,TRBJ2-2,11,SATRGGIGELF
TRBV28,TRBJ2-1,14,ASSLDGASSYNEQF
TRBV27,TRBJ2-7,13,ASSLNGGGWSEQY
TRBV5-1,TRBJ2-1,14,ASSWGQMSTYNEQF
TRBV4-1,TRBJ2-3,14,ASSQYAAGGTDTQY